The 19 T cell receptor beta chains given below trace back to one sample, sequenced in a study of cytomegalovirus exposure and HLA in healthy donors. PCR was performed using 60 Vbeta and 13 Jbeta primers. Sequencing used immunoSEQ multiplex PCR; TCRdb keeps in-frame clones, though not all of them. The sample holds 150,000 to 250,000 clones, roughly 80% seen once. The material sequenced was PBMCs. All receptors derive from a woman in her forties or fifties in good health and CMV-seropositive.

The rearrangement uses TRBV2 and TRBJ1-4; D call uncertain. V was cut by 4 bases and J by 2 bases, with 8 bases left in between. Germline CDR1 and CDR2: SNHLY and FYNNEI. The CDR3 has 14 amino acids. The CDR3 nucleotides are TGTGCCAGCAGTGCCGGTCGGACTAATGAAAAACTGTTTTTT. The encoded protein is CASSAGRTNEKLFF.

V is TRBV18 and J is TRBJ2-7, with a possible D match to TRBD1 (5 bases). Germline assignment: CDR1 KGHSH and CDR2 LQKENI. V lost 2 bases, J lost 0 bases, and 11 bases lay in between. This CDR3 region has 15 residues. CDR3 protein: CASSPGRALSYEQYF. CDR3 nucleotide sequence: TGTGCCAGCTCACCAGGCAGGGCCCTCTCCTACGAGCAGTACTTC.

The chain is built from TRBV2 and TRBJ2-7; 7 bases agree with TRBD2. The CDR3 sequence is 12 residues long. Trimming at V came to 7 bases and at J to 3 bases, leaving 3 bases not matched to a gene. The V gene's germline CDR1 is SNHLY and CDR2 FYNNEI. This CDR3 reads CASKGTNYEQYF. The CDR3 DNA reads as TGTGCCAGCAAGGGGACTAACTACGAGCAGTACTTC.

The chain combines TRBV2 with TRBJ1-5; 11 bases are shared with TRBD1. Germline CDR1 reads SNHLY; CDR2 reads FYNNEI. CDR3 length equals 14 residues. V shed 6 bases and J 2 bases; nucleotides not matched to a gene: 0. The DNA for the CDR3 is TGTGCCAGCAGGGGACAGGGGGGCAATCAGCCCCAGCATTTT. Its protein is CASRGQGGNQPQHF.

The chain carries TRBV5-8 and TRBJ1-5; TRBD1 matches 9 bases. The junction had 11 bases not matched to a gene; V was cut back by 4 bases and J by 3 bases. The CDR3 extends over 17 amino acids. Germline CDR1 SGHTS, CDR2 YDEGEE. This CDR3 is CASSAGQGRWANQPQHF. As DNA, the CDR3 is TGTGCCAGCAGCGCCGGACAGGGGAGGTGGGCCAATCAGCCCCAGCATTTT.

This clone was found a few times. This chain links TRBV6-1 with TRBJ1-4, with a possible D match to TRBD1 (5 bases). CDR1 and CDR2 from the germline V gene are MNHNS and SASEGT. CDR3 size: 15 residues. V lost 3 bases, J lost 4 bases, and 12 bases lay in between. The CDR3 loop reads CASSDRQSFNEKLFF. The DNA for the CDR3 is TGTGCCAGCAGTGATAGACAGTCCTTTAATGAAAAACTGTTTTTT.

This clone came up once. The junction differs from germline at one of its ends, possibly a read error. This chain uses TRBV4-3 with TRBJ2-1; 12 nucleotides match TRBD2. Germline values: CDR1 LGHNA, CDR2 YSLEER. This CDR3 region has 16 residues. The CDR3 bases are TGCGCCAGCAGCCAAGATCTAGCGGGGGGGTACAATGAGCAGCTCTTC. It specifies CASSQDLAGGYNEQLF.

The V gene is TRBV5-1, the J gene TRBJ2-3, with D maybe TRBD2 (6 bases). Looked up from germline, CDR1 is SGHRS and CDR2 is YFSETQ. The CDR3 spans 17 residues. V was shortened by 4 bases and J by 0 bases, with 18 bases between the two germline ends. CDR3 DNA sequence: TGCGCCAGCAGCCCGCCCCGGGACTTTTCTAGCACAGATACGCAGTATTTT. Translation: CASSPPRDFSSTDTQYF.

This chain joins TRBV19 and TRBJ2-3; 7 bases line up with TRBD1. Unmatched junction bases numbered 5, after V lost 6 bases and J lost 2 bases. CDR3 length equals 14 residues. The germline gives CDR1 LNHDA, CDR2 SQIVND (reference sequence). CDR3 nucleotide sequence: TGTGCCAGTAGCCAGACAGGGACCACAGATACGCAGTATTTT. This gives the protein CASSQTGTTDTQYF.

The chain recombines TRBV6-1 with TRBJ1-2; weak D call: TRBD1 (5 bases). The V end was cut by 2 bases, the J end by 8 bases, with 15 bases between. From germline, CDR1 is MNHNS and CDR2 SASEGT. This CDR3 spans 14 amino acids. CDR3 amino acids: CASSEWYRSFGYTF. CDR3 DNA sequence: TGTGCCAGCAGTGAATGGTACAGGTCCTTCGGCTACACCTTC.

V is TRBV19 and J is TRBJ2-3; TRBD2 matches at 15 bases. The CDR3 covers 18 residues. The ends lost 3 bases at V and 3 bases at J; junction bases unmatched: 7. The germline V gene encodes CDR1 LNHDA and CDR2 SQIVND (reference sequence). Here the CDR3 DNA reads TGTGCCAGTAGTATGGGACTAGCGGGAGGAAAGGTTACAGATACGCAGTATTTT. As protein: CASSMGLAGGKVTDTQYF.

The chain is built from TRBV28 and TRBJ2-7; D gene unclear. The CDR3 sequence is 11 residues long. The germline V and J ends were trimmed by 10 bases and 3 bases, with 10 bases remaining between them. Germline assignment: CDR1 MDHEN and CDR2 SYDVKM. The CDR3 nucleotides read TGTGCCACCTCCGCCGGCTACGAGCAGTACTTC. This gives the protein CATSAGYEQYF.

As DNA, the CDR3 is TGTGCCAGCAGCCTCGCCACAGGTTACACTGAAGCTTTCTTT. It encodes CASSLATGYTEAFF. This chain links TRBV11-2 with TRBJ1-1, with a weak D call TRBD1 (5 bases). The germline V and J ends were trimmed by 5 bases and 3 bases, with 13 bases remaining between them. Germline CDR1 SGHAT, CDR2 FQNNGV. The CDR3 sequence is 14 residues long.

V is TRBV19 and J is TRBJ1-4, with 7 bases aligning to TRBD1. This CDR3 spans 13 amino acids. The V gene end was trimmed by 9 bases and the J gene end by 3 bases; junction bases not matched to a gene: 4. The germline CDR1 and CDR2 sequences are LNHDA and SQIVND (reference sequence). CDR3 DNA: TGTGCCAGCCGGACAGGTCCTAATGAAAAACTGTTTTTT. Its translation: CASRTGPNEKLFF.

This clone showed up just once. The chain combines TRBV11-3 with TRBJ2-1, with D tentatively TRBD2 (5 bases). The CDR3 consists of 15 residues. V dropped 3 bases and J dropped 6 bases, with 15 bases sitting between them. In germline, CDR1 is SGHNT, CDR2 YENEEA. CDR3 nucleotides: TGTGCCAGCAGCTTTAGCGACGCCTGGACCAATGAGCAGTTCTTC. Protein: CASSFSDAWTNEQFF.

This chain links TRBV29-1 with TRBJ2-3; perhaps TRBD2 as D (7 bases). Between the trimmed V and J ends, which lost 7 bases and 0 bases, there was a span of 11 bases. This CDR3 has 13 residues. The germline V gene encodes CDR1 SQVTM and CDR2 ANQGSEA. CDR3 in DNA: TGCAGCGCCGAGGGGGGGAGCACAGATACGCAGTATTTT. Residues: CSAEGGSTDTQYF.

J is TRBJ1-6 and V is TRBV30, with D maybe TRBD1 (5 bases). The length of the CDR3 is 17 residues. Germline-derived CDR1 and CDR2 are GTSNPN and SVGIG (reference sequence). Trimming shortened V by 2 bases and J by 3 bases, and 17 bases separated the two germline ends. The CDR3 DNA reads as TGTGCCTGGAGTTCACTTAAATCGGGACTCTATAATTCACCCCTCCACTTT. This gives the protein CAWSSLKSGLYNSPLHF.

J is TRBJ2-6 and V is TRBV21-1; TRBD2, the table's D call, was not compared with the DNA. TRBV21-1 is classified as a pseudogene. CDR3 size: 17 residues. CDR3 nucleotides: TGTGCCAGCAGCATGGAGGGCCAGCTCTCTGGGGCCAACGTCCTGACTTTC. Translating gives CASSMEGQLSGANVLTF.

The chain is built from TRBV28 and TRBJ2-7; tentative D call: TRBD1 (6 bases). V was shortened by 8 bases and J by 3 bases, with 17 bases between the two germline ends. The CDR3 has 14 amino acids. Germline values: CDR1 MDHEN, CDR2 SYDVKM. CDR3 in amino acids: CASAEGTGIYEQYF. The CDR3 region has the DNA TGTGCCAGCGCGGAAGGTACAGGGATCTACGAGCAGTACTTC.